The 7 T cell receptor beta chains below come from one sample, sequenced in a study of CD8+ T cells in alopecia areata. The authors extracted RNA and reverse transcribed it into cDNA as the sequencing template. Clones were sequenced by immunoSEQ multiplex PCR, and TCRdb holds only the in-frame ones, with some missing. The sample includes about 200,000 clones, 56% seen only once; the top ten take around 5.1%. The source material was CD8+ T cells sorted from blood. These TCRs come from a human donor in good health.

The chain couples TRBV30 to TRBJ1-2; no reliable D call. The CDR3 has 11 residues. Per the germline V gene, CDR1 is GTSNPN and CDR2 is SVGIG (reference sequence). The V and J ends lost 5 bases and 3 bases respectively, with 7 bases between them. The CDR3 sequence is CAWQDYYGYTF. The CDR3 DNA reads as TGTGCCTGGCAGGACTACTATGGCTACACCTTC.

This chain uses TRBV7-2 with TRBJ2-5; maybe TRBD2 (7 bases). This CDR3 contains 16 residues. Trimming took 2 bases from V and 2 from J, leaving 15 bases between them. Germline values: CDR1 SGHTA, CDR2 FQGNSA. DNA of the CDR3: TGTGCCAGCAGCTTATACCGGGGGGCAATGCAAGAGACCCAGTACTTC. The encoded protein is CASSLYRGAMQETQYF.

J is TRBJ1-1 and V is TRBV7-9; a possible D gene is TRBD1 (5 bases). V lost 4 bases to trimming and J lost 3 bases, with 18 bases between them. This CDR3 is built from 16 residues. CDR1 and CDR2 (germline): SEHNR, FQNEAQ (reference sequence). CDR3 region: CASSSQRTTDHTEAFF. DNA of the CDR3: TGTGCCAGCAGCTCTCAAAGGACAACGGACCACACTGAAGCTTTCTTT.

The chain recombines TRBV30 with TRBJ2-7; TRBD1 is a possible D gene (5 bases). The CDR3 has 15 amino acids. Germline V gene sequence: CDR1 GTSNPN, CDR2 SVGIG (reference sequence). V shed 3 bases and J shed 0 bases, with 15 bases lying between them. This CDR3 is CAWSPQRQSSYEQYF. In DNA form, the CDR3 reads TGTGCCTGGAGCCCACAAAGACAGAGCTCCTACGAGCAGTACTTC.

This clone was seen a single time. The chain carries TRBV6-5 and TRBJ2-7, with a possible D match to TRBD1 (5 bases). The germline V and J ends were trimmed by 2 bases and 5 bases, with 10 bases remaining between them. The length of the CDR3 is 13 residues. CDR1 is MNHEY, CDR2 SVGAGI, per germline. The CDR3 nucleotides are TGTGCCAGCAGTTACGGGCAGGGCGACGAGCAGTACTTC. This translates into CASSYGQGDEQYF.

V and J are TRBV5-4 and TRBJ2-1; 8 bases line up with TRBD1. V was pared by 4 bases and J by 9 bases, with 12 bases of the junction left unmatched. The CDR3 consists of 15 residues. The germline gives CDR1 SGHNT, CDR2 YYREEE (reference sequence). DNA of the CDR3: TGTGCCAGCAGCATCGGGACAGGACCTACAATTGAGCAGTTCTTC. Translation: CASSIGTGPTIEQFF.

J is TRBJ2-2 and V is TRBV29-1; D is perhaps TRBD2 (6 bases). Per germline, CDR1 SQVTM and CDR2 ANQGSEA. V dropped 6 bases and J dropped 7 bases, with 12 bases sitting between them. CDR3 size: 12 residues. In nucleotides, the CDR3 is TGCAGCGTGTTGGGGGGATTCGGGGAGCTGTTTTTT. Translated, it gives CSVLGGFGELFF.